This T cell receptor (beta chain) was captured in a study of T cell responses to AZD1222 COVID-19 vaccine. Sequenced by immunoSEQ multiplex PCR; TCRdb stores in-frame clones only, minus some. Of about 92,000 clones detected, about 91% appear once; the ten largest clones hold about 9.3%. CDR1 is LGHNA, CDR2 YNFKEQ, per germline. This CDR3 comprises 16 residues. The V and J ends lost 1 base and 5 bases, in that order; junction bases with no gene match: 9. The J gene is TRBJ2-5, the V gene TRBV4-2; 8 nucleotides agree with TRBD2. This receptor was identified in an adult in good health. The specimen comprised peripheral blood, sampled on day 0 of MenACWY control vaccination. CDR3 DNA: TGTGCCAGCAGCCAAGTAAGCGGGGGTGAGGAGGAGACCCAGTACTTC. It is translated as CASSQVSGGEEETQYF.